This TCR beta chain was observed in a study of CD8 T cells in Susac syndrome. From germline, CDR1 is DFQATT and CDR2 SNEGSKA (reference sequence). CDR3 length equals 15 residues. V lost 3 bases, J lost 5 bases, and 9 bases stayed unmatched. Random hexamers primed reverse transcription of roughly 0.5 to 1 ug RNA. TCRdb re-called the immunoSEQ multiplex PCR reads through MiXCR, storing one row per CDR3 protein. The repertoire includes hundreds of thousands of distinct CDR3 sequences, 95% of them detected once, and about 0.088% sits in the top ten. Source material: CD4+ T cells from PBMCs. This clonotype was sampled from a human donor with multiple sclerosis. V usage is TRBV20-1 and J usage is TRBJ2-1; 8 positions match TRBD2. The CDR3, as DNA: TGCAGTGCTAGGTTAAGCGGGAGAATCGACAATGAGCAGTTCTTC. This codes for CSARLSGRIDNEQFF.